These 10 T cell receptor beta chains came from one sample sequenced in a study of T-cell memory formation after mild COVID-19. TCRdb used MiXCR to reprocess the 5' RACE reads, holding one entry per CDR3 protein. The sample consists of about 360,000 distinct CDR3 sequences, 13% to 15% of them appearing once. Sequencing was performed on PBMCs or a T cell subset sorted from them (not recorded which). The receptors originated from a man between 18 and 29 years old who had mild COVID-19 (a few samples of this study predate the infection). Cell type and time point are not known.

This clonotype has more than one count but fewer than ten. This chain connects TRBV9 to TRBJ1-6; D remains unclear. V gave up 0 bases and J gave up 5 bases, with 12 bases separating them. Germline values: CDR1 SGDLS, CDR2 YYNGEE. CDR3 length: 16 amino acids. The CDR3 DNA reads TGTGCCAGCAGCGTAGAGGCGAACAACCATAATTCACCCCTCCACTTT. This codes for CASSVEANNHNSPLHF. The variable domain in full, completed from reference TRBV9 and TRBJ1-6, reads DSGVTQTPKHLITATGQRVTLRCSPRSGDLSVYWYQQSLDQGLQFLIQYYNGEERAKGNILERFSAQQFPDLHSELNLSSLELGDSALYFCASSVEANNHNSPLHFGNGTRLTVT.

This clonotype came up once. The CDR3 coding sequence is TGCGCCAGCAGCTTGAATGAGGAAGATACGCAGTATTTT. Translated: CASSLNEEDTQYF. V usage is TRBV5-1 and J usage is TRBJ2-3, with D unclear. From germline, CDR1 is SGHRS and CDR2 YFSETQ. Between the trimmed V and J ends, which lost 1 base and 5 bases, there was a span of 8 bases. The CDR3 consists of 13 residues.

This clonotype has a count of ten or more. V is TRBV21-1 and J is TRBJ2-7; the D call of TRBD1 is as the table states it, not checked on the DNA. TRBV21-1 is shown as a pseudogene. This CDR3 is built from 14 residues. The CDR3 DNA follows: TGTGCCAGCAGCAACGGGACAGGGGGCTACGAGCAGTACGTC. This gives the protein CASSNGTGGYEQYV.

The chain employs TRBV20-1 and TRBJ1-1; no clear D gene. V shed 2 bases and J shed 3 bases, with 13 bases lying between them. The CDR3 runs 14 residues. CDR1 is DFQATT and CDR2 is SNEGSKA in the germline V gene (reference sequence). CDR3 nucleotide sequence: TGCAGTGCTAGAAAGACGGGCCCTTACACTGAAGCTTTCTTT. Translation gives CSARKTGPYTEAFF.

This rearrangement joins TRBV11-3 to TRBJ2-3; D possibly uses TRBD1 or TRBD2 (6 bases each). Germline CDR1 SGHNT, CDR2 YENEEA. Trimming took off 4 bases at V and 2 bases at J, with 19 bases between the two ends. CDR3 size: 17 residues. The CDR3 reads CASSSGDGGPYTDTQYF. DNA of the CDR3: TGTGCCAGCAGCTCCGGGGACGGGGGCCCCTACACAGATACGCAGTATTTT. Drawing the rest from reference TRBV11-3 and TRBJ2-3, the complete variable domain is EAGVVQSPRYKIIEKKQPVAFWCNPISGHNTLYWYLQNLGQGPELLIRYENEEAVDDSQLPKDRFSAERLKGVDSTLKIQPAELGDSAVYLCASSSGDGGPYTDTQYFGPGTRLTVL.

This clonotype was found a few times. CDR3: CSAWDNYEQYV. CDR3 coding DNA: TGCAGTGCTTGGGACAACTACGAGCAGTACGTC. The chain carries TRBV20-1 and TRBJ2-7; TRBD1 is a possible D gene (6 bases). The CDR3 is made up of 11 amino acids. The germline V gene encodes CDR1 DFQATT and CDR2 SNEGSKA (reference sequence). V lost 5 bases to trimming and J lost 3 bases, with 8 bases between them.

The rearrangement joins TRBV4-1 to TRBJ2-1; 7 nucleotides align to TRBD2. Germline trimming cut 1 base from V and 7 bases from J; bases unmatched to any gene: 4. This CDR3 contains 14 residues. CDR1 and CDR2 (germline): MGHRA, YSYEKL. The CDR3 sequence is CASSQGLAVNEQFF. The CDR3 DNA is TGCGCCAGCAGCCAAGGGCTAGCGGTTAATGAGCAGTTCTTC.

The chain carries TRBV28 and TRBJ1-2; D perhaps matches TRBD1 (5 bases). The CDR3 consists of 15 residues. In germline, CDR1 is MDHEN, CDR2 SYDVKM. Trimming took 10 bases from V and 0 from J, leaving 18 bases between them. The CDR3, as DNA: TGTGCCACCCCAGGAGAGGGGCCCGCTAACTATGGCTACACCTTC. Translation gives CATPGEGPANYGYTF.

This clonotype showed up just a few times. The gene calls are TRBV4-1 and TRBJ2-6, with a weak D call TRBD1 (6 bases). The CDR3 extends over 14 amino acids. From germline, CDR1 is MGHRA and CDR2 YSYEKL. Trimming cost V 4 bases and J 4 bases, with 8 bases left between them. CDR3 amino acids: CASSPGTGANVLTF. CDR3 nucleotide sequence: TGCGCCAGCAGCCCCGGGACAGGGGCCAACGTCCTGACTTTC.

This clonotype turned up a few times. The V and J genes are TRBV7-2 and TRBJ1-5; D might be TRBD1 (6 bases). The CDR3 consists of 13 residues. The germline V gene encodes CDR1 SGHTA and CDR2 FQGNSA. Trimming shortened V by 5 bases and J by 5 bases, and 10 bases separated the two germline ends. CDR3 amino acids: CASSPRQDQPQHF. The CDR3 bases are TGTGCCAGCAGCCCCAGACAGGATCAGCCCCAGCATTTT.